The following is a TCR beta chain sequence with its context. This specimen comes from a study of long-term antiretroviral therapy in people with HIV. At the survey level, the v3.0 immunoSEQ assay was run. Produced via immunoSEQ multiplex PCR; TCRdb's table is partial and in-frame only. The data contain about 20,000 clones, 75% to 95% of them singletons. The CDR3 is made up of 15 amino acids. CDR1 is GTSNPN, CDR2 SVGIG, per germline (reference sequence). V dropped 0 bases and J dropped 4 bases, with 15 bases sitting between them. The chain couples TRBV30 to TRBJ1-1, with a possible D match to TRBD1 (5 bases). The starting material was unsorted PBMCs, obtained 4.4 years before starting antiretroviral therapy. This TCR derives from a woman in her twenties or thirties with HIV. In DNA form, the CDR3 reads TGTGCCTGGAGTGTAACGGCTCGCGGGGGCACTGAAGCTTTCTTT. Translation: CAWSVTARGGTEAFF.